One and the same sample provided the 23 T cell receptor beta chains below, sequenced in a study of blood T cell repertoires in COVID-19. TCRdb's table, derived via immunoSEQ multiplex PCR, lists solely in-frame clones and lacks some. In the table there are approximately 210,000 clones, approximately 82% of which are singletons. Specimen: PBMCs or T cells enriched from blood (not recorded which). Every receptor here comes from a man between 40 and 49 years old who had recovered from COVID-19.

The chain is built from TRBV6-5 and TRBJ2-7; 8 bases agree with TRBD2. CDR3 length: 12 amino acids. Germline V gene sequence: CDR1 MNHEY, CDR2 SVGAGI. V shed 5 bases and J 5 bases; nucleotides not matched to a gene: 2. For the CDR3, the DNA is TGTGCCAGCAGTAGCGGGGGCGACGAGCAGTACTTC. Its protein is CASSSGGDEQYF.

The rearrangement links TRBV6-5 to TRBJ2-2; 7 positions match TRBD1. The junction had 5 bases not matched to a gene; V was cut back by 7 bases and J by 3 bases. The CDR3 loop spans 14 amino acids. Looked up from germline, CDR1 is MNHEY and CDR2 is SVGAGI. The CDR3 sequence is CASNWGTDTGELFF. The CDR3 DNA sequence: TGTGCCAGCAACTGGGGGACAGACACCGGGGAGCTGTTTTTT.

The rearrangement uses TRBV6-1 and TRBJ2-1; 8 positions agree with TRBD2. CDR3 length: 16 residues. J lost 4 bases, V lost 1 base, and 6 bases had no gene match. Per the germline V gene, CDR1 is MNHNS and CDR2 is SASEGT. CDR3 DNA: TGTGCCAGCAGTGAAGTCAACAGCGGGGGTTACAATGAGCAGTTCTTC. Residues: CASSEVNSGGYNEQFF.

The chain couples TRBV7-8 to TRBJ1-5, with 7 bases identical to TRBD1. V lost 6 bases to trimming and J lost 6 bases; unmatched junction nucleotides: 11. The CDR3 extends over 15 amino acids. CDR1 is SGHVS and CDR2 is FQNEAQ in the germline V gene. The CDR3 spells CASRDGTEAGQPQHF. The CDR3 coding sequence is TGTGCCAGCAGAGACGGGACAGAAGCTGGTCAGCCCCAGCATTTT.

The J gene is TRBJ1-1, the V gene TRBV7-9, with TRBD1 matching 7 bases. With 5 bases clipped from V and 4 bases from J, the junction kept 7 bases outside the gene matches. The germline gives CDR1 SEHNR, CDR2 FQNEAQ (reference sequence). The CDR3 extends over 14 amino acids. CDR3 residues: CASSTDRVATEAFF. In DNA form, the CDR3 reads TGTGCCAGCAGCACCGACAGGGTGGCCACTGAAGCTTTCTTT.

The chain uses TRBV2 and TRBJ2-7, with D possibly TRBD1 on 6 matching bases. The germline V and J ends were trimmed by 7 bases and 6 bases, with 16 bases remaining between them. CDR3 length: 13 residues. Germline CDR1 is SNHLY and CDR2 is FYNNEI. The CDR3 loop reads CASTAGVGSEQYF. CDR3 DNA: TGTGCCAGCACAGCAGGGGTGGGTAGCGAGCAGTACTTC.

This chain links TRBV2 with TRBJ2-5; 10 bases align to TRBD2. The CDR3 is 15 amino acids. CDR1 is SNHLY, CDR2 FYNNEI, per germline. V was clipped by 6 bases and J by 1 base; unmatched bases: 5. The DNA of the CDR3 is TGTGCCAGCAGGACGGGACTAGCGCCCCAAGAGACCCAGTACTTC. Translated, it gives CASRTGLAPQETQYF.

This clone was observed once. V gene TRBV7-2 combines with J gene TRBJ2-2; D is perhaps TRBD1 (5 bases). Trimming removed 5 bases from V and 3 bases from J, with 13 bases in between. This CDR3 has 15 amino acids. Per the germline V gene, CDR1 is SGHTA and CDR2 is FQGNSA. The CDR3 DNA is TGTGCCAGCAGCCCCATACAGGTGGACACCGGGGAGCTGTTTTTT. This gives the protein CASSPIQVDTGELFF.

V gene TRBV7-2 combines with J gene TRBJ2-1, with 8 bases that match TRBD1. CDR3 length: 16 residues. V lost 0 bases, J lost 3 bases, and 4 bases stayed unmatched. The germline gives CDR1 SGHTA, CDR2 FQGNSA. CDR3 bases: TGTGCCAGCAGCTTAGCCCCGGGACAGGACTACAATGAGCAGTTCTTC. This encodes CASSLAPGQDYNEQFF. Together with reference TRBV7-2 and TRBJ2-1, the CDR3 gives the full variable domain: GAGVSQSPSNKVTEKGKDVELRCDPISGHTALYWYRQSLGQGLEFLIYFQGNSAPDKSGLPSDRFSAERTGGSVSTLTIQRTQQEDSAVYLCASSLAPGQDYNEQFFGPGTRLTVL.

The genes are TRBV10-3 and TRBJ2-7; 9 nucleotides agree with TRBD2. V dropped 4 bases and J dropped 0; count of bases not matched to a gene: 4. The CDR3 runs to 15 residues. From germline, CDR1 is ENHRY and CDR2 SYGVKD. CDR3 sequence reads: CAISGSGGSSYEQYF. The CDR3 region has the DNA TGTGCCATCAGTGGTAGCGGGGGAAGCTCCTACGAGCAGTACTTC.

In its sample, this clone was seen once. The genes are TRBV7-3 and TRBJ2-1, with 12 bases matching TRBD2. Looked up from germline, CDR1 is SGHTA and CDR2 is FQGTGA. The trim removed 5 bases at V and 6 bases at J, leaving 8 bases unmatched. This CDR3 has 16 amino acids. The chain's CDR3 is CASSEPSGGDGNEQFF. As DNA, the CDR3 is TGTGCCAGCAGCGAACCTAGCGGGGGGGATGGCAATGAGCAGTTCTTC. The full variable domain, completed using reference TRBV7-3 and TRBJ2-1, is GAGVSQTPSNKVTEKGKYVELRCDPISGHTALYWYRQSLGQGPEFLIYFQGTGAADDSGLPNDRFFAVRPEGSVSTLKIQRTERGDSAVYLCASSEPSGGDGNEQFFGPGTRLTVL.

The gene calls are TRBV2 and TRBJ1-4; 7 bases are a match to TRBD1. CDR3 length: 14 residues. Germline V gene data show CDR1 as SNHLY and CDR2 as FYNNEI. J was trimmed by 8 bases and V by 4 bases; bases with no gene match: 7. The CDR3 DNA sequence: TGTGCCAGCAGTGTGACAGGGCTCCGCGAAAAACTGTTTTTT. It codes for CASSVTGLREKLFF.

The chain uses TRBV19 and TRBJ2-5, with 7 bases that match TRBD2. CDR1 is LNHDA and CDR2 is SQIVND in the germline V gene (reference sequence). V lost 7 bases, J lost 2 bases, and 7 bases stayed unmatched. This CDR3 comprises 14 residues. Here the CDR3 DNA reads TGTGCCAGTACCCCGCCCGGGAGGCAAGAGACCCAGTACTTC. Translating it yields CASTPPGRQETQYF.

The chain joins TRBV25-1 to TRBJ1-4; 7 nucleotides align to TRBD1. Trimming removed 3 bases from V and 3 bases from J; junction bases left unmatched: 4. Per germline, CDR1 MGHDK and CDR2 SYGVNS. This CDR3 is 15 amino acids long. CDR3 bases: TGTGCCAGCAGTGACCCGGGACAGTCTAATGAAAAACTGTTTTTT. It codes for CASSDPGQSNEKLFF.

CDR3 protein: CASSITILSTEAFF. The CDR3 DNA reads TGTGCCAGTAGTATAACGATCCTGAGCACTGAAGCTTTCTTT. The chain carries TRBV19 and TRBJ1-1, with D unclear. The germline gives CDR1 LNHDA, CDR2 SQIVND (reference sequence). The CDR3 consists of 14 residues. V was shortened by 2 bases and J by 4 bases, with 11 bases between the two germline ends.

The chain has TRBV6-5 and TRBJ1-1; no firm D call. The CDR3 runs to 13 residues. Germline loops: CDR1 MNHEY, CDR2 SVGAGI. Trimming cost V 7 bases and J 11 bases, with 20 bases left between them. CDR3 sequence (DNA): TGTGCCAGCACCTCCCCGGGGAGGTGGAAGGCTTTCTTT. Encoded protein: CASTSPGRWKAFF.

This chain links TRBV27 with TRBJ2-7; 7 positions match TRBD1. The CDR3 spans 13 residues. The germline gives CDR1 MNHEY, CDR2 SMNVEV (reference sequence). V shed 5 bases, J shed 6 bases, and the junction held 7 bases outside the gene matches. The CDR3 DNA sequence: TGTGCCAGCAGTCCCGGACAGGTTGGCGAGCAGTACTTC. Its translation is CASSPGQVGEQYF.

This sequence joins TRBV4-1 and TRBJ1-4; TRBD1 aligns across 7 bases. Germline trimming cut 0 bases from V and 0 bases from J; bases unmatched to any gene: 10. This CDR3 has 19 residues. In germline, CDR1 is MGHRA, CDR2 YSYEKL. The CDR3 DNA is TGCGCCAGCAGCCAAGAATTCAGGACAGGCGATGCAACTAATGAAAAACTGTTTTTT. Its translation is CASSQEFRTGDATNEKLFF.

This clone was seen only a few times. The chain combines TRBV4-2 with TRBJ1-1; D is possibly TRBD1 (5 bases). Germline lookup yields CDR1 LGHNA and CDR2 YNFKEQ. The CDR3 is made up of 15 amino acids. Trimming left V 2 bases short and J 4 bases short, with 14 bases between. CDR3 residues: CASSQPLAGGTEAFF. The DNA for the CDR3 is TGTGCCAGCAGCCAACCCCTTGCCGGGGGCACTGAAGCTTTCTTT.

The V and J genes are TRBV4-2 and TRBJ1-2, with TRBD1 identical over 9 bases. This CDR3 region has 14 residues. Germline V CDR1 and CDR2: LGHNA, YNFKEQ. V dropped 4 bases and J dropped 6; count of bases not matched to a gene: 6. The CDR3 sequence is CASSRDREGNGYTF. The CDR3 bases are TGTGCCAGCAGCCGGGACAGGGAGGGAAATGGCTACACCTTC.

This clone came up once. The genes are TRBV10-3 and TRBJ1-5; the D is unclear. Trimming pared 0 bases from V and 2 bases from J, leaving 8 bases between. The CDR3 contains 15 residues. CDR1 is ENHRY, CDR2 SYGVKD, per germline. CDR3 sequence (DNA): TGTGCCATCAGTGAGTCTGCCCCGGGCAATCAGCCCCAGCATTTT. It specifies CAISESAPGNQPQHF.

J is TRBJ1-2 and V is TRBV6-4, with unresolved D. This CDR3 region has 14 residues. Germline V lookup: CDR1 MRHNA, CDR2 SNTAGT. V was cut by 0 bases and J by 3 bases, with 8 bases left in between. CDR3 in DNA: TGTGCCAGCAGTGACTCGTTCGGGGACTATGGCTACACCTTC. This sequence encodes CASSDSFGDYGYTF.

This clone was recorded a few times. The V gene is TRBV7-9, the J gene TRBJ2-5; D is possibly TRBD2 (5 bases). CDR3 length: 16 amino acids. Between the trimmed V and J ends, which lost 5 bases and 4 bases, there was a span of 20 bases. Germline CDR1 SEHNR, CDR2 FQNEAQ (reference sequence). DNA of the CDR3: TGTGCCAGCAGCCCATGGGTACGCCGGGAAGGAGAGACCCAGTACTTC. Its translation is CASSPWVRREGETQYF.